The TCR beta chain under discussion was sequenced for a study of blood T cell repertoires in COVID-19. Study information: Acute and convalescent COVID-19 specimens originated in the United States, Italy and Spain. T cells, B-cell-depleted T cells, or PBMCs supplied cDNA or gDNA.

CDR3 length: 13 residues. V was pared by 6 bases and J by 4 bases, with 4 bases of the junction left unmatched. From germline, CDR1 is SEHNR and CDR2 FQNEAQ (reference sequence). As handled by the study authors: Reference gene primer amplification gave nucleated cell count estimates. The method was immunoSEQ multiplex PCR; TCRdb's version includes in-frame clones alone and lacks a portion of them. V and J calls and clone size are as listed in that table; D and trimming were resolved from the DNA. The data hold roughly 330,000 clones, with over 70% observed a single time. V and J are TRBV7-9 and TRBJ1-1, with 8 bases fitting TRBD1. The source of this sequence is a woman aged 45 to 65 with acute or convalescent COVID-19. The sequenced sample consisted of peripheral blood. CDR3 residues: CASSITGGTEAFF. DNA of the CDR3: TGTGCCAGCAGTATTACAGGGGGCACTGAAGCTTTCTTT.